These 31 T cell receptor beta chains were sequenced from one sample in a study of glioma-infiltrating T cells listed by TCRdb under 2016. The sequencer listed for this sample is Illumina MiSeq. TCR alpha and beta CDR3 regions were amplified with the iRepertoire nested amplicon-rescue multiplex PCR (arm-PCR) platform from RNA. The public sequencing data were trimmed at Q25 with fastp and processed into clonotypes with MiXCR by TCRdb, which kept only in-frame beta chains. Every entry covers one CDR3 protein and lists the most common genes and DNA from its rows. For this sample the table gives around 190,000 distinct CDR3 sequences, of which approximately 30% were detected only once. Clones ranked in the top ten supply over 20% of the sample. Sequenced: glioma tissue, nonneoplastic brain tissue, or PBMCs (not recorded which). These receptors were taken from a human donor with low-grade glioma or glioblastoma, undergoing nonglioma brain surgery, or in good health (not recorded which).

This clonotype was picked up a small number of times. This chain links TRBV19 with TRBJ2-2; D call uncertain. Trimming pared 3 bases from V and 3 bases from J, leaving 5 bases between. The germline CDR1 and CDR2 sequences are LNHDA and SQIVND (reference sequence). The length of the CDR3 is 13 residues. CDR3 sequence: CASSIGHTGELFF. The DNA for the CDR3 is TGTGCCAGTAGTATCGGCCACACCGGGGAGCTGTTTTTT.

In its sample, this clonotype was seen once. The chain employs TRBV4-1 and TRBJ2-1; 11 nucleotides agree with TRBD2. Germline V gene sequence: CDR1 MGHRA, CDR2 YSYEKL. The CDR3 length is 15 residues. The V segment lost 4 bases and the J segment 13 bases; nucleotides outside the gene matches: 12. Written as DNA, the CDR3 is TGCGCCAGCAGCCTACTAGCGGGAGCGGGGAATGTTCAGTTCTTC. It yields the protein CASSLLAGAGNVQFF.

The chain recombines TRBV7-9 with TRBJ1-2, with 7 bases that match TRBD1. The V and J ends lost 9 bases and 7 bases, in that order; junction bases with no gene match: 14. Germline V gene sequence: CDR1 SEHNR, CDR2 FQNEAQ (reference sequence). CDR3 size: 14 residues. The CDR3 sequence: CASILLQGGSGYTF. Here the CDR3 DNA reads TGTGCCAGTATACTACTTCAGGGGGGATCTGGCTACACCTTC.

Details on this clonotype: A much bigger clone sits one base away, suggesting this may be a read error. The V gene is TRBV3-1, the J gene TRBJ2-1; D remains unclear. V shed 11 bases and J shed 8 bases, with 13 bases lying between them. Germline-derived CDR1 and CDR2 are LGHDT and YNNKEL (reference sequence). This CDR3 comprises 11 residues. This CDR3 reads CADCIADEQFF. DNA of the CDR3: TGTGCCGATTGTATAGCAGATGAGCAGTTCTTC.

This clonotype was seen repeatedly, ten times or more. This rearrangement joins TRBV6-4 to TRBJ2-2; D is unclear. V dropped 2 bases and J dropped 3 bases, with 4 bases sitting between them. The CDR3 is 13 residues long. Germline lookup yields CDR1 MRHNA and CDR2 SNTAGT. The CDR3 DNA reads as TGTGCCAGCAGTGACGGGGACACCGGGGAGCTGTTTTTT. This gives the protein CASSDGDTGELFF.

To note about this clonotype: This sequence may be a read error, since a much larger clone differs from it by one base. J is TRBJ2-7 and V is TRBV7-2, with D perhaps assigned TRBD1 or TRBD2 (5 bases each). The CDR3 totals 14 residues. Germline V lookup: CDR1 SGHTA, CDR2 FQGNSA. V was clipped by 6 bases and J by 4 bases, with 16 bases between them. CDR3: CASSRGVRNYEQYF. The CDR3 coding sequence is TGTGCCAGCAGTAGAGGGGTGAGGAATTACGAGCAGTACTTC.

The V gene is TRBV4-3, the J gene TRBJ1-1; tentatively, D is TRBD1 (5 bases). Germline CDR1 reads LGHNA; CDR2 reads YSLEER. This CDR3 spans 14 amino acids. The V end lost 0 bases, the J end lost 4 bases, and 9 bases lay between the germline ends. This CDR3 reads CASSQESGGTEAFF. The CDR3 DNA is TGCGCCAGCAGCCAAGAGTCCGGGGGCACTGAAGCTTTCTTT.

This clonotype was seen ten or more times. This chain connects TRBV6-1 to TRBJ1-5, with D possibly matching TRBD1 (5 bases). The germline V gene has CDR1 MNHNS and CDR2 SASEGT. This CDR3 has 14 amino acids. Trimming shortened V by 3 bases and J by 6 bases, and 12 bases separated the two germline ends. Here the CDR3 DNA reads TGTGCCAGCAGTGAGGGGGGAGGGATTCAGCCCCAGCATTTT. This encodes CASSEGGGIQPQHF.

The chain employs TRBV28 and TRBJ2-2; D unresolved. There are 19 residues in the CDR3. V lost 8 bases, J lost 5 bases, and 30 bases lay in between. Germline CDR1 reads MDHEN; CDR2 reads SYDVKM. As DNA, the CDR3 is TGTGCCAGCGCCACACCTATAGCCCCGAACCCTCTAAAAACCGGGGAGCTGTTTTTT. This encodes CASATPIAPNPLKTGELFF.

This clonotype was seen many times. The chain uses TRBV12-3 or TRBV12-4 and TRBJ1-1; no clear D. Trimming shortened V by 2 bases and J by 6 bases, and 16 bases separated the two germline ends. The length of the CDR3 is 15 residues. CDR3 loop: CASSLQLGGRSEAFF. In DNA, the CDR3 is TGTGCCAGCAGTTTACAGCTTGGCGGCCGATCTGAAGCTTTCTTT.

This clonotype was counted between two and nine times. This chain uses TRBV19 with TRBJ2-1; 10 bases line up with TRBD1. CDR1 is LNHDA and CDR2 is SQIVND in the germline V gene (reference sequence). This CDR3 spans 16 amino acids. With 4 bases clipped from V and 1 base from J, the junction kept 4 bases outside the gene matches. In nucleotides, the CDR3 is TGTGCCAGTAGTAAAGGACAGGGGGTATCCTACAATGAGCAGTTCTTC. Encoded protein: CASSKGQGVSYNEQFF.

This clonotype was counted at least ten times. This chain connects TRBV6-2 or TRBV6-3 to TRBJ2-7; D remains ambiguous. Germline loops: CDR1 MNHEY, CDR2 SVGEGT. CDR3 size: 14 residues. Trimming removed 7 bases from V and 6 bases from J, with 19 bases in between. The CDR3 here is CASTATSPPSEQYF. For the CDR3, the DNA is TGTGCCAGCACTGCCACAAGCCCTCCCTCCGAGCAGTACTTC.

In its sample, this clonotype was seen many times. This chain's CDR3 is CASSPQNLYEQYF. The CDR3 nucleotides read TGTGCCAGCAGTCCTCAGAACCTCTACGAGCAGTACTTC. The V and J genes are TRBV6-1 and TRBJ2-7; no clear D gene. The CDR3 sequence is 13 residues long. The V gene's germline CDR1 is MNHNS and CDR2 SASEGT. Trimming cost V 5 bases and J 3 bases, with 11 bases left between them.

This clonotype was picked up many times. CDR3 in amino acids: CSARDPNQETQYF. CDR3 DNA: TGCAGTGCTAGGGACCCCAACCAAGAGACCCAGTACTTC. The chain recombines TRBV20-1 with TRBJ2-5; D uncertain. The CDR3 consists of 13 residues. V gave up 3 bases and J gave up 0 bases, with 8 bases separating them. CDR1 and CDR2 (germline): DFQATT, SNEGSKA (reference sequence).

The table lists this clonotype with many counts. V usage is TRBV7-3 and J usage is TRBJ2-1, with D perhaps matching TRBD2 (6 bases). Germline CDR1 is SGHTA and CDR2 is FQGTGA. CDR3 length: 15 residues. V lost 5 bases and J lost 7, with 18 bases in between. CDR3 loop: CASSPGGGLRNEQFF. The CDR3 DNA reads TGTGCCAGCAGCCCAGGTGGGGGACTGCGAAATGAGCAGTTCTTC.

This clonotype came up many times. V is TRBV3-1 and J is TRBJ2-5; no firm D call. V was pared by 4 bases and J by 2 bases, with 14 bases between. The CDR3 has 15 residues. Germline values: CDR1 LGHDT, CDR2 YNNKEL (reference sequence). The CDR3 DNA sequence: TGTGCCAGCAGCCTACGACATTGGAGTCAAGAGACCCAGTACTTC. It encodes CASSLRHWSQETQYF.

This clonotype was counted at least ten times. The J gene is TRBJ1-5, the V gene TRBV24-1, with D possibly matching TRBD1 (6 bases). The CDR3 is 13 residues long. Germline CDR1 is KGHDR and CDR2 is SFDVKD. V lost 5 bases, J lost 7 bases, and 11 bases lay in between. CDR3 region: CATSGGGGQPQHF. The CDR3 nucleotides read TGTGCCACCAGTGGTGGGGGCGGGCAGCCCCAGCATTTT.

J is TRBJ1-1 and V is TRBV30; possible D gene TRBD1, 6 bases. Germline-derived CDR1 and CDR2 are GTSNPN and SVGIG (reference sequence). CDR3 size: 14 residues. V was cut by 4 bases and J by 1 base, with 13 bases left in between. The CDR3, as DNA: TGTGCCTGGACAACAGGGAGCGGGAACACTGAAGCTTTCTTT. Translated: CAWTTGSGNTEAFF.

V and J are TRBV29-1 and TRBJ1-2; weak D call: TRBD1 (5 bases). CDR1 is SQVTM, CDR2 ANQGSEA, per germline. This CDR3 spans 12 amino acids. Trimming cost V 4 bases and J 3 bases, with 9 bases left between them. CDR3 amino acids: CSVAWGDYGYTF. DNA of the CDR3: TGCAGCGTTGCTTGGGGGGACTATGGCTACACCTTC.

In its sample, this clonotype was seen many times. This chain joins TRBV5-4 and TRBJ2-7, with 7 bases aligning to TRBD1. The CDR3 is 13 residues long. Trimming took 0 bases from V and 7 from J; bases not matched to a gene: 4. The germline CDR1 and CDR2 sequences are SGHNT and YYREEE (reference sequence). In DNA, the CDR3 is TGTGCCAGCAGCTTGGACAGGGGACAGGAGCAGTACTTC. Protein: CASSLDRGQEQYF. The full variable domain, its missing parts supplied by reference TRBV5-4 and TRBJ2-7, is ETGVTQSPTHLIKTRGQQVTLRCSSQSGHNTVSWYQQALGQGPQFIFQYYREEENGRGNFPPRFSGLQFPNYSSELNVNALELDDSALYLCASSLDRGQEQYFGPGTRLTVT.

This clonotype was seen at least ten times. The chain is built from TRBV7-2 and TRBJ1-1, with TRBD1 as a possible D gene (5 bases). Germline V gives CDR1 SGHTA, CDR2 FQGNSA. This CDR3 has 14 amino acids. V was trimmed by 3 bases and J by 1 base, leaving 9 bases between them. The CDR3 region is CASSFGHSNTEAFF. CDR3 in DNA: TGTGCCAGCAGCTTCGGACACTCGAACACTGAAGCTTTCTTT.

Ten or more counts support this clonotype. The chain carries TRBV25-1 and TRBJ1-2; 8 nucleotides match TRBD1. This CDR3 comprises 16 residues. V was pared by 5 bases and J by 3 bases, with 11 bases of the junction left unmatched. Germline loops: CDR1 MGHDK, CDR2 SYGVNS. The CDR3 here is CASSSSSGQGYYGYTF. The CDR3 DNA sequence: TGTGCCAGCAGTTCTTCTTCCGGACAGGGATACTATGGCTACACCTTC.

The chain is built from TRBV2 and TRBJ2-5; unclear D gene. The CDR3 has 16 residues. CDR1 is SNHLY, CDR2 FYNNEI, per germline. The V gene lost 3 bases and the J gene lost 0 bases, with 14 bases spanning the gap. The CDR3 DNA is TGTGCCAGCAGTGATAGGGTGTTAATGTACCAAGAGACCCAGTACTTC. Encoded protein: CASSDRVLMYQETQYF.

For this clonotype: One base away lies a much larger clone, so this may be a sequencing read error. The chain recombines TRBV28 with TRBJ2-1; 10 nucleotides line up with TRBD1. The CDR3 totals 16 residues. V gave up 7 bases and J gave up 7 bases; unmatched junction bases: 13. Germline lookup yields CDR1 MDHEN and CDR2 SYDVKM. CDR3 protein: CASNDSPGQGTNEQFF. For the CDR3, the DNA is TGTGCCAGCAATGACTCGCCGGGACAGGGGACGAATGAGCAGTTCTTC.

A word on this clonotype: A much larger clone sits a single nucleotide away, making a read error possible. The chain couples TRBV3-1 to TRBJ2-7, with D possibly matching TRBD2 (5 bases). V was shortened by 4 bases and J by 2 bases, with 15 bases between the two germline ends. From germline, CDR1 is LGHDT and CDR2 YNNKEL (reference sequence). This CDR3 is built from 15 residues. The CDR3 spells CASSLQRGSPYEQYF. DNA for the CDR3: TGTGCCAGCAGCCTCCAACGGGGAAGCCCCTACGAGCAGTACTTC.

This clonotype has a count of ten or more. The gene calls are TRBV7-6 and TRBJ2-6, with D maybe TRBD1 (5 bases). The CDR3 spans 16 residues. Per germline, CDR1 SGHVS and CDR2 FNYEAQ. Trimming cost V 0 bases and J 0 bases, with 6 bases left between them. CDR3 nucleotide sequence: TGTGCCAGCAGCTTAGCCGACAGCTCTGGGGCCAACGTCCTGACTTTC. It is translated as CASSLADSSGANVLTF.

As for this clonotype: Since the CDR3 does not end with the conserved phenylalanine or tryptophan, this likely comes from a read error. The chain uses TRBV6-2 or TRBV6-3 and TRBJ1-1; possibly TRBD1 for D (5 bases). CDR3 length: 13 amino acids. The germline V gene encodes CDR1 MNHEY and CDR2 SVGEGT. Trimming removed 0 bases at V and 4 bases at J, with 6 bases between. The CDR3 reads CASSYSGVTEAFL. The CDR3 nucleotides read TGTGCCAGCAGTTACTCAGGGGTCACTGAAGCTTTCCTT.

This clonotype has only one observation. Relative to the germline gene, one junction end is altered; a read error may explain this. The chain uses TRBV6-2 or TRBV6-3 and TRBJ1-1; D not certain. The CDR3 is 13 residues long. Germline CDR1 reads MNHEY; CDR2 reads SVGEGT. The CDR3 DNA reads as TGTGCCTCCAGCAGTAGGGAAACCACTGAAGGTTTCTTT. Translating it yields CASSSRETTEGFF.

Comment on this clonotype: A much larger clone sits a single nucleotide away, making a read error possible. It is unclear where the CDR3 begins or ends on the DNA, so no DNA is shown, and the CDR3 is as TCRdb lists it. V usage is TRBV5-8 and J usage is TRBJ1-4; the table gives TRBD1 as D, unverified against the DNA. Germline loops: CDR1 SGHTS, CDR2 YDEGEE. The CDR3 is 16 residues long, ends included. Here the CDR3 reads CASSFGQGATNEKPFF.

This chain uses TRBV3-1 with TRBJ2-1; 14 bases are shared with TRBD2. This CDR3 is 15 amino acids long. CDR1 and CDR2 (germline): LGHDT, YNNKEL (reference sequence). Trimming at V came to 8 bases and at J to 6 bases, leaving 6 bases not matched to a gene. The CDR3 sequence: CASSPTSGRGNEQFF. As DNA, the CDR3 is TGTGCCAGCTCCCCGACTAGCGGGAGGGGCAATGAGCAGTTCTTC.

This clonotype was seen repeatedly, ten times or more. This sequence joins TRBV20-1 and TRBJ2-7; D may be TRBD2 (6 bases). Germline V gene sequence: CDR1 DFQATT, CDR2 SNEGSKA (reference sequence). The CDR3 is made up of 14 amino acids. V was cut by 5 bases and J by 0 bases, with 14 bases left in between. The CDR3 DNA is TGCAGTGCTGGGGGACTTGTTCCCTCCTACGAGCAGTACTTC. Encoded protein: CSAGGLVPSYEQYF.